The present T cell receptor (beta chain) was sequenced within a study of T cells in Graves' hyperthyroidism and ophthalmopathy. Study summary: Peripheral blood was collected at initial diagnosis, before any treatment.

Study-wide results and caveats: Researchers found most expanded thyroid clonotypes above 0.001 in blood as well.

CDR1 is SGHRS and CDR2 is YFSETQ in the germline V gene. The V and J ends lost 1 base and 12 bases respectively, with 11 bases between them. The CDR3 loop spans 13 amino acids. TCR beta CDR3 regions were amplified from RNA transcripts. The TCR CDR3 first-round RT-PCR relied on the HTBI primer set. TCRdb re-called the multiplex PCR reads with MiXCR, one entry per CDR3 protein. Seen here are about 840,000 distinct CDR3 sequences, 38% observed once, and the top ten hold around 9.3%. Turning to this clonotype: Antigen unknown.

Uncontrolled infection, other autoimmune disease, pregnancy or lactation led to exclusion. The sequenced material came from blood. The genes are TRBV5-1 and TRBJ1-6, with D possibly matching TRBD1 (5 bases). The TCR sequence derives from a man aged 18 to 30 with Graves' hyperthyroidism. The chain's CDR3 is CASSLCGARPLHF. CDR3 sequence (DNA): TGCGCCAGCAGCTTGTGCGGGGCACGACCCCTCCACTTT.